The 30 T cell receptor beta chains below all came from one sample that was sequenced in a study of post-analysis software for immune sequencing data. Study-wide points: In patients, TRBV5-6, TRBV5-1 and TRBV20-1 belonged to five or six TRBV segments found more frequently than in controls.

These receptors are not linked to any known antigen. TCR beta cDNA libraries included unique molecular identifiers. TCRdb ran MiXCR on the PCR reads and lists one entry per CDR3 protein. Among some 700,000 distinct CDR3 sequences listed, roughly three fifths were seen once. Sequencing input: blood. These receptor sequences come from a girl aged 2 to 10 with multiple sclerosis.

The J gene is TRBJ2-5, the V gene TRBV20-1; 13 nucleotides align to TRBD2. With V trimmed by 6 bases and J by 3 bases, 7 bases remained unmatched. The CDR3 is 15 residues long. Germline V gives CDR1 DFQATT, CDR2 SNEGSKA (reference sequence). The CDR3: CSASGLAGDKETQYF. The CDR3 DNA follows: TGCAGTGCCAGTGGACTAGCGGGGGACAAAGAGACCCAGTACTTC.

This chain uses TRBV29-1 with TRBJ1-2; 11 bases are a match to TRBD1. This CDR3 has 15 residues. Germline assignment: CDR1 SQVTM and CDR2 ANQGSEA. V gave up 8 bases and J gave up 0 bases; unmatched junction bases: 8. The CDR3 sequence: CSMGTGGVANYGYTF. In DNA, the CDR3 is TGCAGCATGGGGACAGGGGGGGTAGCTAACTATGGCTACACCTTC. Together with reference TRBV29-1 and TRBJ1-2, the CDR3 gives the full variable domain: SAVISQKPSRDICQRGTSLTIQCQVDSQVTMMFWYRQQPGQSLTLIATANQGSEATYESGFVIDKFPISRPNLTFSTLTVSNMSPEDSSIYLCSMGTGGVANYGYTFGSGTRLTVV.

The chain uses TRBV2 and TRBJ1-5, with D possibly TRBD1 on 5 matching bases. V was clipped by 4 bases and J by 9 bases, with 19 bases between them. Per the germline V gene, CDR1 is SNHLY and CDR2 is FYNNEI. CDR3 length: 15 residues. CDR3 in amino acids: CASSGGTGSESPQHF. CDR3 in DNA: TGTGCCAGCAGTGGGGGGACGGGGTCGGAGTCGCCCCAGCATTTT.

The chain is built from TRBV29-1 and TRBJ1-2, with a weak D call TRBD1 (5 bases). The CDR3 runs to 17 residues. Germline V gene sequence: CDR1 SQVTM, CDR2 ANQGSEA. Deletions cut 4 bases from V and 6 bases from J, with 27 bases between. CDR3 nucleotide sequence: TGCAGCGTTGGGCCCGAAGGGGTAAAGGGCCATAGAGATGGCTACACCTTC. It codes for CSVGPEGVKGHRDGYTF.

The rearrangement joins TRBV20-1 to TRBJ2-3, with TRBD2 identical over 8 bases. CDR1 and CDR2 (germline): DFQATT, SNEGSKA (reference sequence). V shed 5 bases and J 0 bases; nucleotides not matched to a gene: 4. CDR3 size: 14 residues. CDR3 amino acids: CSASRGGSTDTQYF. As DNA, the CDR3 is TGCAGTGCTTCCCGGGGGGGGAGCACAGATACGCAGTATTTT.

This clonotype has only one observation. The chain links TRBV20-1 to TRBJ2-5; D not certain. V gave up 3 bases and J gave up 1 base, with 12 bases separating them. This CDR3 contains 14 residues. Germline V gene data show CDR1 as DFQATT and CDR2 as SNEGSKA (reference sequence). The CDR3, as DNA: TGCAGTGCTAGGCTCCGACGGCTCCAAGAGACCCAGTACTTC. Encoded protein: CSARLRRLQETQYF.

The chain links TRBV12-3 or TRBV12-4 to TRBJ2-7; 9 bases align to TRBD1. Losses at the gene ends were 4 bases for V and 12 bases for J; bases not matched to a gene: 16. The CDR3 length is 15 residues. This chain's CDR3 is CASSYKGQGVLGRYF. As DNA, the CDR3 is TGTGCCAGCAGTTATAAGGGACAGGGCGTCTTAGGCCGGTACTTC.

J is TRBJ1-1 and V is TRBV20-1; 7 bases are shared with TRBD1. This CDR3 has 14 amino acids. The ends lost 2 bases at V and 5 bases at J; junction bases unmatched: 8. Germline V gene lookup returns CDR1 DFQATT and CDR2 SNEGSKA (reference sequence). The CDR3 here is CSARRQGKSTEAFF. CDR3 nucleotides: TGCAGTGCTAGACGACAGGGTAAGTCGACTGAAGCTTTCTTT.

The CDR3 DNA sequence: TGTGCCAGCAGCACGACCGAGAAAGAGACCCAGTACTTC. It translates to CASSTTEKETQYF. V is TRBV5-4 and J is TRBJ2-4; no definite D call. The end of the DNA aligns better with TRBJ2-5, so the J call may be wrong. This CDR3 comprises 13 residues. Germline V gene sequence: CDR1 SGHNT, CDR2 YYREEE (reference sequence).

This chain connects TRBV7-9 to TRBJ2-1; 14 bases line up with TRBD2. CDR1 and CDR2 from the germline V gene are SEHNR and FQNEAQ (reference sequence). This CDR3 is 17 amino acids long. The junction had 8 bases not matched to a gene; V was cut back by 4 bases and J by 6 bases. The CDR3: CASSSGTSGSWGNEQFF. The CDR3 DNA reads TGTGCCAGCAGCTCGGGGACTAGCGGGAGTTGGGGCAATGAGCAGTTCTTC. The full variable domain, its missing parts supplied by reference TRBV7-9 and TRBJ2-1, is DTGVSQNPRHKITKRGQNVTFRCDPISEHNRLYWYRQTLGQGPEFLTYFQNEAQLEKSRLLSDRFSAERPKGSFSTLEIQRTEQGDSAMYLCASSSGTSGSWGNEQFFGPGTRLTVL.

The chain is built from TRBV12-3 or TRBV12-4 and TRBJ1-2; TRBD1 matches 11 bases. Trimming removed 4 bases from V and 9 bases from J; junction bases left unmatched: 4. The CDR3 covers 13 residues. CDR3 coding DNA: TGTGCCAGCAGTTCCGGACAGGGGGCGAGCTACACCTTC. Amino acid sequence: CASSSGQGASYTF.

The chain employs TRBV21-1 and TRBJ2-1; the table's TRBD1 call for D was not verified on the DNA. TRBV21-1 corresponds to a pseudogene. This CDR3 spans 18 amino acids. The CDR3 reads CASSKEVYGTGIYNEQFF. For the CDR3, the DNA is TGTGCCAGCAGCAAAGAGGTTTACGGGACAGGAATCTACAATGAGCAGTTCTTC.

The chain is built from TRBV29-1 and TRBJ1-2; TRBD1 aligns across 8 bases. Trimming took 5 bases from V and 6 from J; bases not matched to a gene: 8. The CDR3 contains 13 residues. CDR1 is SQVTM and CDR2 is ANQGSEA in the germline V gene. Written as DNA, the CDR3 is TGCAGCGTTCACCCAGGGGGCACGGATGGCTACACCTTC. It is translated as CSVHPGGTDGYTF.

The chain uses TRBV20-1 and TRBJ2-7; D could derive from TRBD1 or TRBD2 (5 bases each). The V end lost 0 bases, the J end lost 4 bases, and 16 bases lay between the germline ends. Germline V gene data show CDR1 as DFQATT and CDR2 as SNEGSKA (reference sequence). This CDR3 contains 15 residues. The CDR3 DNA sequence: TGCAGTGCTAGAGAGCCCCGGGGCGGCCCGTACGAGCAGTACTTC. Protein sequence: CSAREPRGGPYEQYF.

This clonotype occurred a few times. CDR3 sequence: CASSSLVAPTRDTQYF. The CDR3 DNA reads as TGCGCCAGCAGCTCTCTAGTGGCCCCAACCCGAGATACGCAGTATTTT. This rearrangement joins TRBV5-1 to TRBJ2-3; the D is unclear. Germline V CDR1 and CDR2: SGHRS, YFSETQ. Trimming left V 3 bases short and J 5 bases short, with 19 bases between. The CDR3 length is 16 residues.

This clonotype showed up just a few times. The chain recombines TRBV6-4 with TRBJ2-5; no reliable D call. TRBJ2-7 explains the end of the DNA better; the J call may be wrong. Germline loops: CDR1 MRHNA, CDR2 SNTAGT. CDR3 length equals 16 residues. Here the CDR3 reads CASSSNSHLHFYEQYF. CDR3 sequence (DNA): TGTGCCAGCAGTTCCAACAGCCATCTCCACTTTTACGAGCAGTACTTC.

J is TRBJ2-1 and V is TRBV9; D not resolved. V was shortened by 0 bases and J by 0 bases, with 7 bases between the two germline ends. This CDR3 region has 15 residues. Germline V gene sequence: CDR1 SGDLS, CDR2 YYNGEE. CDR3: CASSVGQSSYNEQFF. DNA of the CDR3: TGTGCCAGCAGCGTAGGTCAGAGCTCCTACAATGAGCAGTTCTTC. Based on the CDR3 plus reference TRBV9 and TRBJ2-1, the full variable domain is DSGVTQTPKHLITATGQRVTLRCSPRSGDLSVYWYQQSLDQGLQFLIQYYNGEERAKGNILERFSAQQFPDLHSELNLSSLELGDSALYFCASSVGQSSYNEQFFGPGTRLTVL.

This clonotype was observed a handful of times. The genes are TRBV29-1 and TRBJ2-1; D is uncertain. The V gene lost 5 bases and the J gene lost 9 bases, with 17 bases spanning the gap. The CDR3 contains 13 residues. Germline V CDR1 and CDR2: SQVTM, ANQGSEA. The CDR3 region has the DNA TGCAGCGTTTCCCCAATAAGGCGGTCTGAGCAGTTCTTC. Amino acids: CSVSPIRRSEQFF.

This clonotype was picked up a small number of times. The chain carries TRBV12-3 or TRBV12-4 and TRBJ1-2; 10 nucleotides align to TRBD1. Unmatched junction bases numbered 2, after V lost 7 bases and J lost 6 bases. The CDR3 has 12 amino acids. Here the CDR3 reads CASIGTGDGYTF. CDR3 nucleotides: TGTGCCAGCATTGGGACAGGGGATGGCTACACCTTC.

The V call is TRBV12-3 or TRBV12-4, the J call TRBJ1-2, with 7 nucleotides matching TRBD1. J was trimmed by 2 bases and V by 6 bases; bases with no gene match: 6. This CDR3 comprises 14 residues. CDR3 residues: CASRRGQWNYGYTF. The DNA for the CDR3 is TGTGCCAGCAGAAGGGGACAGTGGAACTATGGCTACACCTTC.

Details on this clonotype: One junction end does not reproduce the germline sequence, and a read error may be involved. This chain links TRBV11-2 with TRBJ2-7; D unresolved. The CDR3 runs 13 residues. From germline, CDR1 is SGHAT and CDR2 FQNNGV. The CDR3 sequence is CANSFGSSYEQYF. The CDR3 nucleotides read TGTGCCAACAGCTTTGGGTCATCCTACGAGCAGTACTTC.

The chain links TRBV20-1 to TRBJ1-6, with TRBD1 matching over 9 bases. Germline loops: CDR1 DFQATT, CDR2 SNEGSKA (reference sequence). J lost 9 bases, V lost 3 bases, and 9 bases had no gene match. The CDR3 covers 15 residues. The CDR3 loop is CSARTTGTGISPLHF. Written as DNA, the CDR3 is TGCAGTGCTAGGACGACCGGGACAGGGATTTCACCCCTCCACTTT.

This clonotype has a handful of counts. The chain carries TRBV20-1 and TRBJ2-1; no definite D call. There are 14 residues in the CDR3. Trimming took 1 base from V and 4 from J, leaving 11 bases between them. The V gene's germline CDR1 is DFQATT and CDR2 SNEGSKA (reference sequence). The CDR3: CSARVGSGYNEQFF. The CDR3, as DNA: TGCAGTGCTAGAGTAGGGTCGGGTTACAATGAGCAGTTCTTC.

The V gene is TRBV20-1, the J gene TRBJ2-2, with a tentative D call TRBD2 (6 bases). The CDR3 totals 14 residues. CDR1 DFQATT and CDR2 SNEGSKA come from the germline V gene (reference sequence). The V end lost 0 bases, the J end lost 5 bases, and 10 bases lay between the germline ends. The CDR3 loop reads CSARDPGGTGELFF. In nucleotides, the CDR3 is TGCAGTGCTAGAGATCCCGGGGGTACCGGGGAGCTGTTTTTT.

The V call is TRBV20-1, the J call TRBJ2-4, with 9 bases aligning to TRBD2. Looked up from germline, CDR1 is DFQATT and CDR2 is SNEGSKA (reference sequence). The V and J ends lost 0 bases and 8 bases, in that order; junction bases with no gene match: 11. The CDR3 sequence is 16 residues long. CDR3 sequence (DNA): TGCAGTGCTAGAGAGCGGGGGGGCCGGGTTTGGGACATTCAGTACTTC. Translating it yields CSARERGGRVWDIQYF.

The genes are TRBV28 and TRBJ2-4; 10 bases map to TRBD1. The end of the DNA aligns better with TRBJ2-7, so the J call may be wrong. Germline CDR1 MDHEN, CDR2 SYDVKM. This CDR3 comprises 16 residues. In DNA form, the CDR3 reads TGTGCCAGCAGTTCCCCCAGACAGGGGGCCCCCTACGAGCAGTACTTC. Translation gives CASSSPRQGAPYEQYF.

Details on this clonotype: Relative to the germline gene, one junction end is altered; a read error may explain this. The gene calls are TRBV20-1 and TRBJ2-7; 12 bases are shared with TRBD2. Germline CDR1 and CDR2: DFQATT and SNEGSKA (reference sequence). The CDR3 has 16 residues. CDR3 bases: TGCAGTGTTAGAAAGCTCGGACTAGCGGGGATCTACGAGCAGTACTTC. This translates into CSVRKLGLAGIYEQYF.

This rearrangement joins TRBV25-1 to TRBJ1-1; D gene unclear. This CDR3 has 16 residues. Germline V gene lookup returns CDR1 MGHDK and CDR2 SYGVNS. The V end lost 1 base, the J end lost 4 bases, and 16 bases lay between the germline ends. The CDR3 spells CASSESGRIGFTEAFF. Written as DNA, the CDR3 is TGTGCCAGCAGTGAATCTGGCAGGATCGGTTTCACTGAAGCTTTCTTT.

The V call is TRBV7-9, the J call TRBJ2-7, with 7 bases fitting TRBD2. The CDR3 covers 15 residues. V gave up 5 bases and J gave up 5 bases; unmatched junction bases: 12. Germline assignment: CDR1 SEHNR and CDR2 FQNEAQ (reference sequence). The CDR3: CASSPSGASVNEQYF. CDR3 sequence (DNA): TGTGCCAGCAGCCCAAGCGGGGCTAGCGTCAACGAGCAGTACTTC.

This clonotype was seen only a few times. This chain connects TRBV3-1 to TRBJ2-7; D might be TRBD2 (6 bases). Looked up from germline, CDR1 is LGHDT and CDR2 is YNNKEL (reference sequence). Trimming removed 3 bases at V and 3 bases at J, with 12 bases between. This CDR3 is 14 amino acids long. DNA for the CDR3: TGTGCCAGCAGCCACGGACCCGGGGGCTACGAGCAGTACTTC. Its translation is CASSHGPGGYEQYF.